This TCR beta chain is from a study of a mutant IDH1 vaccine in newly diagnosed glioma. Across the whole study: Treated patients, approximately 62% male and about 38% female, averaged about 40 years of age. Patients had received radiotherapy, temozolomide, or both previously, most receiving both. Week 35 was safety follow-up visit V12; week 47 was end-of-study visit V13.

Remarks on this clone: Antigen unknown.

TCRdb keeps only in-frame clones here, not all; method: immunoSEQ multiplex PCR. The table lists 58,000 or so clones, about 90% of them singletons. Time point defined: week 35, safety follow-up. The study gave 300 ug of mutant IDH1 20-mer peptide per vaccine dose, with topical imiquimod. Germline CDR1 is MDHEN and CDR2 is SYDVKM. Trimming stripped 4 bases from V and 16 bases from J, with 20 bases between. This CDR3 is 13 amino acids long. V is TRBV28 and J is TRBJ2-1; D not resolved. This receptor was identified in a man between 35 and 55 years old with glioma. Sequencing used PBMCs, obtained from a glioma patient whose treatment included an IDH1 peptide vaccine. The CDR3 sequence is CASSSGSAPSLFF. The CDR3 nucleotides read TGTGCCAGCAGTTCCGGCAGTGCCCCCAGTCTTTTCTTC. Full variable domain (remainder filled in from reference TRBV28 and TRBJ2-1): DVKVTQSSRYLVKRTGEKVFLECVQDMDHENMFWYRQDPGLGLRLIYFSYDVKMKEKGDIPEGYSVSREKKERFSLILESASTNQTSMYLCASSSGSAPSLFFGPGTRLTVL.